A selection of T cell receptor beta chains follows, all from one sample in a study of T-cell reconstitution after alpha-beta-depleted transplantation in children. TCRdb re-called the PCR reads through MiXCR, storing one row per CDR3 protein. The table includes some 500,000 distinct CDR3 sequences, approximately 32% detected once. Source: PBMCs from the stem cell graft donor, taken from the stem cell graft. The origin of the receptors is a human donor who donated a stem cell graft to a child with aplastic anemia. The CDR3 runs from the conserved cysteine through the conserved F or W. Each record gives: clone size, V gene, J gene, D gene, CDR3 DNA, CDR3 protein. The D gene is left open where the match is weak. Rows give clone size only sometimes, using once, few, many, or a class for an expanded clone.

>few|TRBV19|TRBJ2-1|TRBD2
TGTGCCAGTAGTACCGGACTAGCGGGATCACATGAGCAGTTCTTC
CASSTGLAGSHEQFF
>few|TRBV10-3|TRBJ2-5|.
TGTGCCATCGGCGGGGCAGCCCGGGCCCAGTACTTC
CAIGGAARAQYF
>few|TRBV3-1|TRBJ1-2|.
TGTGCCAGCAGCCTCGAAGGTCTGGACTATGGCTACACCTTC
CASSLEGLDYGYTF
>few|TRBV20-1|TRBJ2-2|.
TGCAGTGCTAGACCCCGAACCACCGGGGAGCTGTTTTTT
CSARPRTTGELFF
>.|TRBV7-9|TRBJ2-7|.
TGTGCCAGCAGCTTAGGTGATGGGCCGGGATCATACGAGCAGTACTTC
CASSLGDGPGSYEQYF
>.|TRBV4-3|TRBJ2-7|.
TGCGCCAGCAGCCAAGATGCACTACCACGCACTTTCTACGAGCAGTACTTC
CASSQDALPRTFYEQYF
>.|TRBV20-1|TRBJ2-7|.
TGCAGTGCTAGTTCTGGCCCTTACTACGAGCAGTACTTC
CSASSGPYYEQYF
>.|TRBV3-1|TRBJ2-7|TRBD2
TGTGCCAGCAGCCGGACTAGCGGGCGGGGGGAGCAGTACTTC
CASSRTSGRGEQYF
>.|TRBV20-1|TRBJ2-3|.
TGCAGTGCCGGCGGGCACCTTAGCACAGATACGCAGTATTTT
CSAGGHLSTDTQYF
>.|TRBV14|TRBJ2-1|TRBD2
TGTGCCAGCAGCCTATTAATGGGGACTAGCGACATAGTCGATGAGCAGTTCTTC
CASSLLMGTSDIVDEQFF
>.|TRBV5-8|TRBJ2-4|TRBD2
TGTGCCAGCAGCTTGGTTACGCTAGCGGGATCCATAAACATTCAGTACTTC
CASSLVTLAGSINIQYF
>few|TRBV5-1|TRBJ2-5|.
TGCGCCAGCAGCTTGTGGGACGGAGGAGAGACCCAGTACTTC
CASSLWDGGETQYF
>.|TRBV20-1|TRBJ2-3|TRBD2
TGCAGTGCTAAGCGAGCGGGCGGGAGGGGCACAGATACGCAGTATTTT
CSAKRAGGRGTDTQYF
>.|TRBV9|TRBJ1-2|.
TGTGCCAGCAGCGCAAGGGGGTATGGCTACACCTTC
CASSARGYGYTF
>.|TRBV5-1|TRBJ1-1|TRBD1
TGCGCCAGCAGCGCAAGGGACAGGCGGATGAACACTGAAGCTTTCTTT
CASSARDRRMNTEAFF
>.|TRBV29-1|TRBJ2-1|TRBD1
TGCAGCGTAGGGACAGGGGTGATTGAGCAGTTCTTC
CSVGTGVIEQFF
>.|TRBV16|TRBJ1-5|.
TGTGCCAGCAGCCAATGGGTCAATCAGCCCCAGCATTTT
CASSQWVNQPQHF
>few|TRBV7-8|TRBJ2-5|.
TGTGCCAGCACCAACCGAAACAAGGGAGGGACCCAGTACTTC
CASTNRNKGGTQYF
>.|TRBV12-3/TRBV12-4|TRBJ1-5|TRBD1
TGTGCCAGCAGCTCTCGGCGACAGGGCGATCAGCCCCAGCATTTT
CASSSRRQGDQPQHF
>.|TRBV6-5|TRBJ2-5|.
TGTGCCAGCTCGACTCCGGGGGCCCAGTACTTC
CASSTPGAQYF
>few|TRBV12-3/TRBV12-4|TRBJ1-2|.
TGTGCCAGCAGTCAGGGCGATCAGATCTATGGCTACACCTTC
CASSQGDQIYGYTF
>few|TRBV20-1|TRBJ1-1|.
TGCAGTGCTAGAGATAGGGGGAACACTGAAGCTTTCTTT
CSARDRGNTEAFF
>few|TRBV7-6|TRBJ1-2|.
TGTGCCAGCAGCTTGACGACAGAGAATGGCTACACCTTC
CASSLTTENGYTF
>.|TRBV5-1|TRBJ2-1|TRBD2
TGCGCCAGCAGCTACGGGGGGGGCAACAATGAGCAGTTCTTC
CASSYGGGNNEQFF
>.|TRBV11-1|TRBJ2-2|TRBD2
TGTGCCAGCAGCTTGGGACTAGCGGGAGGGGATCCTCGGACCGGGGAGCTGTTTTTT
CASSLGLAGGDPRTGELFF
>.|TRBV5-4|TRBJ1-2|.
TGTGCCAGCAACGAAGGGGGGGCGACCCCCTATGGCTACACCTTC
CASNEGGATPYGYTF
>few|TRBV5-8|TRBJ2-4|.
TGTGCCAGCAGCTCATTGGGACACTTAAAAAACATTCAGTACTTC
CASSSLGHLKNIQYF